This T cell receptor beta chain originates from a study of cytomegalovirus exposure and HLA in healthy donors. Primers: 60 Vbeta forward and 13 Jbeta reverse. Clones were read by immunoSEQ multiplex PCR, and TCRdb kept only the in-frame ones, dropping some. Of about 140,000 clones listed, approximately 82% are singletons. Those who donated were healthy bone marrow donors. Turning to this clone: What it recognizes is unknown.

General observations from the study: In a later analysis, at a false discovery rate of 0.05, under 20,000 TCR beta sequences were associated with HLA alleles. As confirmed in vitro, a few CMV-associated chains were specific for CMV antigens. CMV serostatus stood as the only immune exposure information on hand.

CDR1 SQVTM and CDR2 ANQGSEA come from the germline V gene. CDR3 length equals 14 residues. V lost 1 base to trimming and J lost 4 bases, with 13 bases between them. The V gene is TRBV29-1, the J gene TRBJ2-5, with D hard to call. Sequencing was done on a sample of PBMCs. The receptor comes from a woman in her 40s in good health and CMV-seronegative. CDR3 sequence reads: CSVEVVPSGETQYF. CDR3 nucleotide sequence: TGCAGCGTTGAAGTGGTCCCGTCGGGAGAGACCCAGTACTTC.